This TCR beta chain was identified during a study of neurological immune-mediated disorders (dated by TCRdb to between 2017 and 2020). Broadly, across the study: Among the 35 or so multiple sclerosis patients, around 31 had relapsing-remitting MS and 3 had secondary progressive MS. Longitudinal HAM/TSP and healthy donors were sampled at 3 time-points each (about 3-45 month intervals). Peripheral blood TCR-beta repertoires from patients with HTLV-I-associated myelopathy (HAM/TSP), patients with multiple sclerosis, and healthy controls were compared in the study using UMI-based sequencing. Of the 65 to 70 subjects in the cohort, approximately 15 were HAM/TSP patients, around 35 were multiple sclerosis patients, and some 20 were healthy controls. The 106 TCR-beta libraries covered PBMC samples along with longitudinal samples, technical triplicates, and paired sorted CD4+ and CD8+ T-cell subsets. Overall study results and their limits: Across subjects, expanded clones never shared an identical CDR3 amino acid sequence, which suggests that the TCR-beta repertoires in every group were private. In phylogenetic analysis, the repertoires of 18 of 34 MS patients grouped into a cluster of related CDR3 sequences, which suggests a possible signature at the repertoire level. TCR clonal expansion was greatest in HAM/TSP patients and smallest in MS patients, who ranked below even healthy controls. The MS cluster was not associated with any clinical or MRI features, and the authors stated that larger cohorts are needed.

From the cysteine through the phenylalanine, the CDR3 covers 14 amino acids. Only the CDR3 part of the read is kept: 42 bases, read in frame from the first base. Trimming at the junction amounts to 7 bases on V and 1 base on J, and the germline ends lie 14 bases apart. From a lookup of the germline V gene, CDR1 and CDR2 are SGHRS and YFSETQ. In light of the paper, this sample's time point label describes: longitudinal time-point 1 (baseline). Libraries from unsorted PBMCs were made from 2 million PBMCs kept in RNAlater at -80 degrees C until RNA extraction. Multiple sclerosis patients were enrolled in a US clinical protocol under which disease progression was evaluated by magnetic resonance imaging. Peripheral blood was subjected to Ficoll-Hypaque density gradient centrifugation to isolate PBMCs, which were then cryopreserved in liquid nitrogen. cDNA was synthesized by template-switch 5'RACE using a primer carrying a 10-nucleotide random unique molecular identifier by which each TCR transcript was tagged. Every sequencing run covered 15-18 subjects and yielded more than 160 million TCR-beta sequences. The RNeasy kit was used for extraction of total RNA. Using the KAPA Real-time Library Amplification kit, TCR-beta VDJ regions were amplified with primers for the TCR constant region and the 5'RACE anchor. Sample indexes and Illumina adaptors were added in a first PCR, after which library yield was increased in a second PCR. After Ampure bead purification, the roughly 650 bp TCR product was size-selected on a 2% E-gel SizeSelection system. Library quality was checked on a Bioanalyzer, concentration was measured with Qubit, and libraries were quantified with the Kapa Library Quantification kit before pooling. Libraries were sequenced paired-end 2 x 150 bp on an Illumina HiSeq 2500. To increase sequence diversity, about 25-31% phiX was spiked into each library pool. As for the authors' bioinformatics: The UMI-based MiGEC pipeline processed quality-filtered reads and removed over 75% of raw TCR sequences during error correction. IMGT germline references were used for aligning VDJ genes, and each clonotype was defined as a unique CDR3 amino acid sequence together with its V-J genes. Clonal expansion, Shannon diversity and CDR3 relatedness (CalcPairwiseDistances, ClusterSamples) were evaluated with VDJtools, and phylogenetic trees were built with CLCbio workbench. A clone was classed as expanded if it had 8 or more unique UMIs, a cutoff based on coefficient-of-variation modelling across technical triplicates. The public reads were run again by TCRdb, first through fastp at Q25 and then through MiXCR, and only productive beta chains were kept. When rows share a CDR3 protein, they turn into one entry using the most common DNA and genes. The V and J calls shown here were made by TCRdb, not taken from the authors' results. The sample includes tens of thousands of distinct CDR3 sequences, with around 3.1% observed a single time. The ten largest clones take up around 7.7% of the sample.

This clonotype was seen at least ten times. Its antigen remains unidentified. Base qualities are not recorded, but no much larger clone differs from it by a single base. Input material: PBMCs. The source is a woman aged 60-75 years with multiple sclerosis. The chain uses TRBV5-1 and TRBJ1-2; the D gene assignment is ambiguous. The bases read TGCGCCAGCGGCCGTAGCGAGCGTAACTATGGCTACACCTTC. Protein translation: CASGRSERNYGYTF.